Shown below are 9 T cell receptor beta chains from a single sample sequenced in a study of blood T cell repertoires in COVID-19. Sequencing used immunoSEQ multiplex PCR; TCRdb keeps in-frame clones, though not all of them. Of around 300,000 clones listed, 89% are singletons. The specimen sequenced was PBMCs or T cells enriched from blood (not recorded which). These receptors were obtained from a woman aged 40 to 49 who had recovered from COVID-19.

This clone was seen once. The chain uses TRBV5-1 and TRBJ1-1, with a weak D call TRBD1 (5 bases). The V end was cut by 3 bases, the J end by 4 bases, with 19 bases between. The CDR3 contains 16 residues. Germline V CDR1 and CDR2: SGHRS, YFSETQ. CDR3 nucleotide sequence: TGCGCCAGCAGCTCAGGTCCGACAGTTTTAGGCACTGAAGCTTTCTTT. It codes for CASSSGPTVLGTEAFF. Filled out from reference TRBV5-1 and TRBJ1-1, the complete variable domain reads KAGVTQTPRYLIKTRGQQVTLSCSPISGHRSVSWYQQTPGQGLQFLFEYFSETQRNKGNFPGRFSGRQFSNSRSEMNVSTLELGDSALYLCASSSGPTVLGTEAFFGQGTRLTVV.

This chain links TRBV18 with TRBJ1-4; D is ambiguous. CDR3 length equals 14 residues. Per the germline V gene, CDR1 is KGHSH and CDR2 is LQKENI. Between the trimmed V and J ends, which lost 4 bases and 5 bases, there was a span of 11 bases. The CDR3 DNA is TGTGCCAGCTCACTGACGACAAGCAATGAAAAACTGTTTTTT. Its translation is CASSLTTSNEKLFF.

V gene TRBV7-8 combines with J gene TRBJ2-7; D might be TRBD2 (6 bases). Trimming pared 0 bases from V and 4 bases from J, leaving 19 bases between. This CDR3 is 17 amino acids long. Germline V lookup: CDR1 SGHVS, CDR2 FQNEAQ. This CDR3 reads CASSLANLPGRGYEQYF. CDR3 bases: TGTGCCAGCAGCTTAGCCAACCTCCCGGGACGGGGGTACGAGCAGTACTTC.

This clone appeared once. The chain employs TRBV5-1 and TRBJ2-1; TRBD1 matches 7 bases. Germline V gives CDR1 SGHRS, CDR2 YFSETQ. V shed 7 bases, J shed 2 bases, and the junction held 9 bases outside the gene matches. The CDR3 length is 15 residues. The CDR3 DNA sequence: TGCGCCAGCGGGTTAACAGGGGTCCCCTACAATGAGCAGTTCTTC. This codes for CASGLTGVPYNEQFF. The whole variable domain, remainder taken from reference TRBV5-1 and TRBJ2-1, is KAGVTQTPRYLIKTRGQQVTLSCSPISGHRSVSWYQQTPGQGLQFLFEYFSETQRNKGNFPGRFSGRQFSNSRSEMNVSTLELGDSALYLCASGLTGVPYNEQFFGPGTRLTVL.

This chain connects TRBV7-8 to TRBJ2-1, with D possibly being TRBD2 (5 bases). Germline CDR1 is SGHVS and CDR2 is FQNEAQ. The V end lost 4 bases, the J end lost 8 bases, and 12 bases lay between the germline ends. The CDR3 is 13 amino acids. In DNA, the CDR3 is TGTGCCAGCAGCTCCCGGATCGGGGATGAGCAGTTCTTC. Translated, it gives CASSSRIGDEQFF.

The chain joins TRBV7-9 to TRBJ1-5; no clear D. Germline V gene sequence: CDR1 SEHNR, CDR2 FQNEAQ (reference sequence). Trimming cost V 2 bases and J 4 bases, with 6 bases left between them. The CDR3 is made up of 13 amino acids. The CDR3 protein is CASSLTVNQPQHF. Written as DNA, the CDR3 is TGTGCCAGCAGCTTAACAGTGAATCAGCCCCAGCATTTT.

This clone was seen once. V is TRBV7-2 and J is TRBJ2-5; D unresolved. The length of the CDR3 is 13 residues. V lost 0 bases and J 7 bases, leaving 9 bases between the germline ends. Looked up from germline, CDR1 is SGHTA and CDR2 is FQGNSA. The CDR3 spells CASSLAPGGTQYF. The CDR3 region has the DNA TGTGCCAGCAGCTTAGCCCCCGGCGGGACCCAGTACTTC.

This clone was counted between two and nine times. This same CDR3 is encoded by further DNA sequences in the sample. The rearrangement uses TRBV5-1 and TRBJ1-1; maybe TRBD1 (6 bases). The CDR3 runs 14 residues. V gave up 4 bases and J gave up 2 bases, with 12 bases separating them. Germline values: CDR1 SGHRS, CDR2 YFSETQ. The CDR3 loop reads CASSNGQPNTEAFF. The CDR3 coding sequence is TGCGCCAGCAGCAACGGACAGCCAAACACTGAAGCTTTCTTT.

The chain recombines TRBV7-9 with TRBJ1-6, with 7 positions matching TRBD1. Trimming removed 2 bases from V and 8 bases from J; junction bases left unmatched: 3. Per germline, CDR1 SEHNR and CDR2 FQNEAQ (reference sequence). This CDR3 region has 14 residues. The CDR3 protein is CASSLQGVDSPLHF. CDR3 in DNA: TGTGCCAGCAGCTTACAGGGGGTGGATTCACCCCTCCACTTT.